This TCR beta chain derives from a study of cytomegalovirus exposure and HLA in healthy donors. General observations from the study: CMV antigen specificity of a few CMV-associated chains was confirmed in vitro. The likely explanation for a cluster of highly shared sequence variants was sequencing artifact.

A remark on this clone: The antigen is not known.

Germline V gene data show CDR1 as SEHNR and CDR2 as FQNEAQ (reference sequence). Trimming removed 4 bases from V and 4 bases from J, with 16 bases in between. The CDR3 covers 15 residues. PCR involved 60 Vbeta and 13 Jbeta primers. Libraries were prepared by immunoSEQ multiplex PCR; TCRdb keeps only in-frame clonotypes and omits some of them. The sample has 180,000 or so clones, roughly 80% seen once. Sequencing was done on a sample of PBMCs. J is TRBJ2-5 and V is TRBV7-9; D might be TRBD2 (6 bases). The clonotype originates from a woman aged 18-29 years in good health and CMV-seronegative. In DNA, the CDR3 is TGTGCCAGCAGCTGGGTCTGGCGGGGAACAGAGACCCAGTACTTC. Translated: CASSWVWRGTETQYF.